The subject of this entry is one T cell receptor beta chain. Only in-frame clones appear in the TCRdb table, and some are missing; sequencing was by immunoSEQ multiplex PCR. The sample has some 2,500,000 clones, approximately 94% seen once. Trimming stripped 4 bases from V and 7 bases from J, with 11 bases between. Germline CDR1 is LNHDA and CDR2 is SQIVND (reference sequence). This CDR3 region has 12 residues. These data are taken from a study of shared clonotypes between healthy human individuals. Looking at the study overall: Every donor yielded three CD4 naive, three CD4 memory, two CD8 naive and one CD8 memory plate.

The donors, all of them Caucasian adults, lived in Nashville, Tennessee. The rearrangement uses TRBV19 and TRBJ2-7; D is ambiguous. The sample taken for sequencing was naive CD4+ T cells from PBMCs. Subset reported: CD45RA+ positively selected. This TCR derives from a man aged 18 to 30 in good health. Some clones in this sample may be carry-over from other donors' samples. CDR3 in DNA: TGTGCCAGTAGTACCAAACGTCAGGAGCAGTACTTC. It yields the protein CASSTKRQEQYF.